This T cell receptor (beta chain) was sequenced for a study of chemoradiotherapy in HPV16-positive cancers. Study details: Two HPV16-positive patients' cells yielded candidate HPV-specific clones and common motifs.

Whole-study findings and limits: HPV-responsive T-cell expansion during chemoradiotherapy was linked to improved recurrence-free survival in HPV16-positive patients. During treatment, candidate HPV-specific clones and E7-related motifs expanded in tumor. The functional HPV-specific definition rests on just two HPV16-positive patients.

CDR1 is PRHDT, CDR2 FYEKMQ, per germline (reference sequence). This CDR3 has 14 amino acids. The V gene lost 10 bases and the J gene lost 0 bases, with 12 bases spanning the gap. The data were produced by immunoSEQ multiplex PCR, yet TCRdb's version contains in-frame clones alone and is incomplete. The data show approximately 9,000 clones, 65% to 85% seen once. A remark on this clone: Its antigen is still unknown.

The receptor's source is a human donor with HPV-associated anogenital cancer. The V gene is TRBV13, the J gene TRBJ2-2; D uncertain. The sample here was blood, taken from a patient who underwent chemoradiotherapy. The CDR3 here is CATQRRANTGELFF. CDR3 in DNA: TGTGCCACCCAGCGACGAGCGAACACCGGGGAGCTGTTTTTT. Based on the CDR3 plus reference TRBV13 and TRBJ2-2, the full variable domain is AAGVIQSPRHLIKEKRETATLKCYPIPRHDTVYWYQQGPGQDPQFLISFYEKMQSDKGSIPDRFSAQQFSDYHSELNMSSLELGDSALYFCATQRRANTGELFFGEGSRLTVL.